This T cell receptor (beta chain) was observed in a study of T cell responses to AZD1222 COVID-19 vaccine. Whole-study context: The analysis combined second doses at about 4 or about 12 weeks.

Overall study results and limits: Among those given AZD1222, only 5 to 7 were seropositive at baseline. Clonal diversity was possibly underestimated, and white British individuals and females predominated among donors.

Germline V gene data show CDR1 as SGDLS and CDR2 as YYNGEE. V gave up 1 base and J gave up 0 bases, with 8 bases separating them. The CDR3 totals 14 residues. Here immunoSEQ multiplex PCR was the method, and the copy in TCRdb shows in-frame clones only, minus some. The repertoire has approximately 150,000 clones, more than 90% of them found once; the top ten carry around 1.8%. This clone was seen a single time. Its cognate antigen is unknown. The chain has TRBV9 and TRBJ2-7; D may correspond to TRBD1 or TRBD2 (5 bases each). This material consisted of peripheral blood, taken on day 0 of AZD1222 vaccination. This receptor was identified in an adult in good health. In nucleotides, the CDR3 is TGTGCCAGCAGCGTACGGGACGGCTCCTACGAGCAGTACTTC. Translated: CASSVRDGSYEQYF.